The 32 T cell receptor beta chains given below trace back to one sample, sequenced in a study of T cells after yellow fever vaccination. MiXCR was run by TCRdb on the 5' RACE reads, yielding one entry per CDR3 protein. The sample carries some 560,000 distinct CDR3 sequences, 15% to 20% recorded once. Sequencing used PBMCs, obtained 15 days after the yellow fever booster vaccination. Receptor source: a man aged 25-45 years who received the YFV17D yellow fever vaccine.

This clonotype showed up just a few times. The CDR3 loop is CATTNGYNEQFF. The CDR3 region has the DNA TGTGCCACCACAAACGGTTACAATGAGCAGTTCTTC. The chain is built from TRBV25-1 and TRBJ2-1; D is undetermined. Germline CDR1 MGHDK, CDR2 SYGVNS. V dropped 10 bases and J dropped 4 bases, with 11 bases sitting between them. This CDR3 contains 12 residues.

This clonotype has more than one count but fewer than ten. This chain links TRBV29-1 with TRBJ2-7, with D possibly TRBD2 on 6 matching bases. Trimming pared 7 bases from V and 0 bases from J, leaving 10 bases between. Germline CDR1 reads SQVTM; CDR2 reads ANQGSEA. This CDR3 has 12 amino acids. CDR3 coding DNA: TGCAGCGGCCGGGACTGCTCCTACGAGCAGTACTTC. This translates into CSGRDCSYEQYF.

This clonotype was counted only a few times. The CDR3 loop is CASSLYDWAGAEQYF. The CDR3 DNA follows: TGTGCCAGCAGCTTATACGATTGGGCGGGAGCCGAGCAGTACTTC. The chain uses TRBV7-9 and TRBJ2-7, with 7 bases identical to TRBD2. The CDR3 has 15 residues. V trimming: 2 bases; J trimming: 6 bases; junction bases outside the gene matches: 10. The germline CDR1 and CDR2 sequences are SEHNR and FQNEAQ (reference sequence).

The chain has TRBV5-5 and TRBJ2-2; D perhaps matches TRBD1 (6 bases). The CDR3 is made up of 14 amino acids. Trimming left V 2 bases short and J 7 bases short, with 12 bases between. The germline CDR1 and CDR2 sequences are SGHKS and YYEKEE (reference sequence). In DNA form, the CDR3 reads TGTGCCAGCAGCTTATACCAGGGGCTCGGGGAGCTGTTTTTT. This codes for CASSLYQGLGELFF.

This chain links TRBV7-2 with TRBJ2-3; D possibly uses TRBD1 or TRBD2 (6 bases each). Germline V lookup: CDR1 SGHTA, CDR2 FQGNSA. Trimming took off 5 bases at V and 5 bases at J, with 23 bases between the two ends. This CDR3 contains 17 residues. The chain's CDR3 is CASSLTRLGGLEDTQYF. In DNA, the CDR3 is TGTGCCAGCAGCCTCACCAGACTAGGGGGTCTCGAAGATACGCAGTATTTT.

The chain recombines TRBV3-1 with TRBJ2-3; 7 bases line up with TRBD2. In germline, CDR1 is LGHDT, CDR2 YNNKEL (reference sequence). Germline trimming cut 4 bases from V and 6 bases from J; bases unmatched to any gene: 7. The CDR3 extends over 14 amino acids. The CDR3 protein is CASSPWAGDDTQYF. The DNA for the CDR3 is TGTGCCAGCAGCCCCTGGGCGGGGGATGATACGCAGTATTTT.

This rearrangement joins TRBV20-1 to TRBJ2-7, with 7 bases identical to TRBD1. This CDR3 region has 12 residues. The germline V gene has CDR1 DFQATT and CDR2 SNEGSKA (reference sequence). Trimming removed 4 bases from V and 3 bases from J; junction bases left unmatched: 3. In nucleotides, the CDR3 is TGCAGTGCTACGGACAGGATCTACGAGCAGTACTTC. Amino acid sequence: CSATDRIYEQYF.

This clonotype was counted a few times. The J gene is TRBJ2-7, the V gene TRBV20-1, with D perhaps TRBD2 (5 bases). The germline CDR1 and CDR2 sequences are DFQATT and SNEGSKA (reference sequence). The CDR3 spans 15 residues. V was trimmed by 5 bases and J by 0 bases, leaving 17 bases between them. The DNA of the CDR3 is TGCAGTGCTCCCCCACGGACGGGGATCTCCTACGAGCAGTACTTC. It encodes CSAPPRTGISYEQYF.

This chain connects TRBV4-3 to TRBJ1-1; no reliable D call. The CDR3 length is 15 residues. Between the trimmed V and J ends, which lost 1 base and 5 bases, there was a span of 14 bases. Germline CDR1 is LGHNA and CDR2 is YSLEER. The CDR3 loop is CASSQAGKGSTEAFF. CDR3 bases: TGCGCCAGCAGCCAAGCCGGAAAGGGAAGTACTGAAGCTTTCTTT.

In its sample, this clonotype was seen a few times. V usage is TRBV7-2 and J usage is TRBJ1-1; TRBD1 might be the D (5 bases). V was clipped by 7 bases and J by 6 bases, with 9 bases between them. Germline V gives CDR1 SGHTA, CDR2 FQGNSA. The CDR3 is 11 residues long. The CDR3 coding sequence is TGTGCCAGCAACCGGGGGGCTGAAGCTTTCTTT. Its protein product is CASNRGAEAFF.

The chain recombines TRBV7-9 with TRBJ2-7; possible D gene TRBD2, 6 bases. The germline V gene encodes CDR1 SEHNR and CDR2 FQNEAQ (reference sequence). The CDR3 consists of 17 residues. V was pared by 4 bases and J by 2 bases, with 21 bases between. As DNA, the CDR3 is TGTGCCAGCAGCTCACACGCTAGGGCTAGCGAACCCTACGAGCAGTACTTC. As protein: CASSSHARASEPYEQYF.

In this sample, this clonotype turned up a few times. V is TRBV6-2 or TRBV6-3 and J is TRBJ2-1; 7 bases align to TRBD2. Germline V gene data show CDR1 as MNHEY and CDR2 as SVGEGT. V lost 0 bases to trimming and J lost 10 bases; unmatched junction nucleotides: 9. CDR3 length: 15 residues. This CDR3 is CASSYSRYREDEQFF. CDR3 DNA: TGTGCCAGCAGTTACTCGAGGTACCGGGAGGACGAGCAGTTCTTC.

This clonotype occurred a few times. V usage is TRBV20-1 and J usage is TRBJ2-1; 7 nucleotides match TRBD1. With V trimmed by 0 bases and J by 12 bases, 8 bases remained unmatched. CDR1 DFQATT and CDR2 SNEGSKA come from the germline V gene (reference sequence). The CDR3 has 13 amino acids. The CDR3 region has the DNA TGCAGTGCTAGAGATGCCTTGACAGGGTCGCAGTTCTTC. Protein product: CSARDALTGSQFF.

This clonotype came up a few times. V usage is TRBV24-1 and J usage is TRBJ2-1; 7 nucleotides agree with TRBD1. Germline assignment: CDR1 KGHDR and CDR2 SFDVKD. CDR3 size: 13 residues. J lost 10 bases, V lost 3 bases, and 5 bases had no gene match. The CDR3 bases are TGTGCCACCAGTGATCCCGGGACAGCGGAGCAGTTCTTC. Translation: CATSDPGTAEQFF.

The sample holds a few counts of this clonotype. The CDR3 region is CAISIQGDTEAFF. CDR3 sequence (DNA): TGTGCCATCAGCATACAGGGGGACACTGAAGCTTTCTTT. The chain recombines TRBV10-3 with TRBJ1-1; 8 nucleotides agree with TRBD1. Germline CDR1 ENHRY, CDR2 SYGVKD. V lost 6 bases, J lost 3 bases, and 3 bases stayed unmatched. This CDR3 contains 13 residues.

There are a few counts of this clonotype. This chain links TRBV2 with TRBJ2-2; D unclear. Germline CDR1 is SNHLY and CDR2 is FYNNEI. The germline V and J ends were trimmed by 5 bases and 2 bases, with 12 bases remaining between them. The CDR3 has 15 residues. This chain's CDR3 is CASSLSFRNTGELFF. CDR3 DNA sequence: TGTGCCAGCAGTCTATCTTTTAGAAACACCGGGGAGCTGTTTTTT.

The genes are TRBV27 and TRBJ1-6, with D possibly matching TRBD1 (5 bases). This CDR3 contains 14 residues. Germline V gene lookup returns CDR1 MNHEY and CDR2 SMNVEV (reference sequence). Trimming left V 3 bases short and J 4 bases short, with 7 bases between. CDR3 in DNA: TGTGCCAGCAGTTTCAGACAGTATAATTCACCCCTCCACTTT. Residues: CASSFRQYNSPLHF.

This chain links TRBV7-2 with TRBJ2-2; D is unresolved. Trimming left V 4 bases short and J 1 base short, with 10 bases between. The CDR3 is made up of 15 amino acids. Germline CDR1 SGHTA, CDR2 FQGNSA. The CDR3 loop is CASSSEGWNTGELFF. CDR3 DNA sequence: TGTGCCAGCAGCTCTGAAGGATGGAACACCGGGGAGCTGTTTTTT.

The chain employs TRBV7-6 and TRBJ2-6; D possibly corresponds to TRBD1 (6 bases). The CDR3 runs 17 residues. The V end lost 2 bases, the J end lost 1 base, and 12 bases lay between the germline ends. Per the germline V gene, CDR1 is SGHVS and CDR2 is FNYEAQ. The CDR3 here is CASSLSVTGSGANVLTF. CDR3 DNA: TGTGCCAGCAGCTTATCCGTAACAGGGTCTGGGGCCAACGTCCTGACTTTC.

The chain links TRBV29-1 to TRBJ1-3, with D unclear. The CDR3 is 13 amino acids. The V gene lost 4 bases and the J gene lost 4 bases, with 11 bases spanning the gap. Germline CDR1 and CDR2: SQVTM and ANQGSEA. CDR3 protein: CSVVPLGGNTIYF. CDR3 bases: TGCAGCGTTGTCCCCCTCGGGGGAAACACCATATATTTT. Using reference TRBV29-1 and TRBJ1-3 for the parts outside the CDR3, the full variable domain is SAVISQKPSRDICQRGTSLTIQCQVDSQVTMMFWYRQQPGQSLTLIATANQGSEATYESGFVIDKFPISRPNLTFSTLTVSNMSPEDSSIYLCSVVPLGGNTIYFGEGSWLTVV.

The chain is built from TRBV11-1 and TRBJ2-1; 10 bases align to TRBD2. J gave up 5 bases and V 3 bases, and 4 bases lay outside the gene matches. The germline V gene has CDR1 SGHAT and CDR2 FQDESV (reference sequence). This CDR3 region has 15 residues. CDR3 region: CASSFSGTSDNEQFF. CDR3 sequence (DNA): TGTGCCAGCAGCTTCTCCGGGACTAGCGACAATGAGCAGTTCTTC.

This clonotype was detected only a few times. DNA of the CDR3: TGCAGCGTTGTCAGGCGGGAGAATTTTGGGTCCTACAATGAGCAGTTCTTC. Amino acid sequence: CSVVRRENFGSYNEQFF. The rearrangement joins TRBV29-1 to TRBJ2-1; TRBD2 agrees at 7 bases. Per germline, CDR1 SQVTM and CDR2 ANQGSEA. The CDR3 is made up of 17 amino acids. Trimming removed 4 bases from V and 1 base from J; junction bases left unmatched: 13.

The chain employs TRBV20-1 and TRBJ2-1; the match to TRBD2 covers 8 bases. Germline trimming cut 6 bases from V and 6 bases from J; bases unmatched to any gene: 10. The CDR3 sequence is 14 residues long. Germline CDR1 and CDR2: DFQATT and SNEGSKA (reference sequence). CDR3 DNA: TGCAGTGCAACCGGGACTAGAACTGTCAATGAGCAGTTCTTC. Protein product: CSATGTRTVNEQFF.

This chain joins TRBV29-1 and TRBJ2-7, with D unresolved. CDR1 is SQVTM, CDR2 ANQGSEA, per germline. The length of the CDR3 is 15 residues. The germline V and J ends were trimmed by 1 base and 1 base, with 14 bases remaining between them. The CDR3 DNA sequence: TGCAGCGTTGAAGGGGCCTACTTTCTTTCCTACGAGCAGTACTTC. Protein sequence: CSVEGAYFLSYEQYF.

This clonotype was detected ten times or more. The chain joins TRBV20-1 to TRBJ1-2; 7 bases are shared with TRBD1. The CDR3 is 15 residues long. Germline values: CDR1 DFQATT, CDR2 SNEGSKA (reference sequence). The V gene end was trimmed by 2 bases and the J gene end by 3 bases; junction bases not matched to a gene: 9. CDR3 region: CSARPRTTGDYGYTF. The CDR3 coding sequence is TGCAGTGCTAGACCCAGAACTACAGGGGACTATGGCTACACCTTC.

This chain connects TRBV12-3 or TRBV12-4 to TRBJ2-7; D might be TRBD2 (6 bases). This CDR3 is 15 amino acids long. V was trimmed by 3 bases and J by 1 base, leaving 13 bases between them. The DNA for the CDR3 is TGTGCCAGCAGTTTTTTTCTAGCGCGTTCCTACGAGCAGTACTTC. Translation gives CASSFFLARSYEQYF.

The rearrangement uses TRBV18 and TRBJ2-3; D is uncertain. V gave up 2 bases and J gave up 6 bases, with 9 bases separating them. CDR3 length: 13 residues. Germline lookup yields CDR1 KGHSH and CDR2 LQKENI. The CDR3 region is CASSPDSIDTQYF. CDR3 nucleotides: TGTGCCAGCTCACCAGACTCGATCGATACGCAGTATTTT. Together with reference TRBV18 and TRBJ2-3, the CDR3 gives the full variable domain: NAGVMQNPRHLVRRRGQEARLRCSPMKGHSHVYWYRQLPEEGLKFMVYLQKENIIDESGMPKERFSAEFPKEGPSILRIQQVVRGDSAAYFCASSPDSIDTQYFGPGTRLTVL.

The DNA of the CDR3 is TGCGCCAGCAGCCGAATGAGCGGGTCGGAAAACATTCAGTACTTC. Translation gives CASSRMSGSENIQYF. V gene TRBV4-3 combines with J gene TRBJ2-4, with D maybe TRBD2 (6 bases). The CDR3 sequence is 15 residues long. Germline values: CDR1 LGHNA, CDR2 YSLEER. V lost 4 bases and J 5 bases, leaving 15 bases between the germline ends.

This clonotype turned up a few times. The chain combines TRBV29-1 with TRBJ2-2, with TRBD2 as a possible D gene (6 bases). This CDR3 contains 11 residues. V lost 7 bases and J 5 bases, leaving 8 bases between the germline ends. Germline values: CDR1 SQVTM, CDR2 ANQGSEA. The DNA for the CDR3 is TGCAGCGGTGGGGGGACCGGGGAGCTGTTTTTT. Protein: CSGGGTGELFF.

This clonotype was observed a handful of times. The chain has TRBV29-1 and TRBJ2-7, with D uncertain. CDR3 length equals 10 residues. The V end was cut by 4 bases, the J end by 6 bases, with 7 bases between. Germline values: CDR1 SQVTM, CDR2 ANQGSEA. In DNA form, the CDR3 reads TGCAGCGTTGTAAAAGGCGAGCAGTACTTC. Residues: CSVVKGEQYF.

This clonotype was counted only a few times. The chain employs TRBV10-1 and TRBJ2-2, with TRBD2 matching 8 bases. The CDR3 extends over 14 amino acids. Germline lookup yields CDR1 WNHNN and CDR2 SYGVQD (reference sequence). J was trimmed by 5 bases and V by 6 bases; bases with no gene match: 5. CDR3 sequence: CASSPGGVTGELFF. The CDR3, as DNA: TGCGCCAGCAGCCCGGGGGGGGTAACCGGGGAGCTGTTTTTT.

This clonotype was seen a handful of times. The chain uses TRBV7-2 and TRBJ2-7; tentative D call: TRBD2 (5 bases). The germline V and J ends were trimmed by 3 bases and 0 bases, with 18 bases remaining between them. The CDR3 covers 17 residues. Germline values: CDR1 SGHTA, CDR2 FQGNSA. For the CDR3, the DNA is TGTGCCAGCAGCTTCGGGCTTACAGCGGCAAGCTCCTACGAGCAGTACTTC. This codes for CASSFGLTAASSYEQYF.